Given below is one T cell receptor beta chain in context. Assay: immunoSEQ multiplex PCR; the TCRdb copy retains only in-frame clones and omits some. The sample carries about 2 million clones, around 95% recorded once. This sample was included in a study of shared clonotypes between healthy human individuals. Unmatched junction bases numbered 8, after V lost 9 bases and J lost 2 bases. Looked up from germline, CDR1 is SEHNR and CDR2 is FQNEAQ (reference sequence). CDR3 length: 14 residues. What was sequenced was naive CD4+ T cells sorted from blood. Indicated subset: CD45RA+ positively selected. The clonotype comes from a man aged 18 to 30 in good health. V and J are TRBV7-9 and TRBJ2-7; 9 nucleotides align to TRBD2. Here the CDR3 reads CARSTSGPTYEQYF. For the CDR3, the DNA is TGTGCCAGGTCAACTAGCGGGCCCACCTACGAGCAGTACTTC.